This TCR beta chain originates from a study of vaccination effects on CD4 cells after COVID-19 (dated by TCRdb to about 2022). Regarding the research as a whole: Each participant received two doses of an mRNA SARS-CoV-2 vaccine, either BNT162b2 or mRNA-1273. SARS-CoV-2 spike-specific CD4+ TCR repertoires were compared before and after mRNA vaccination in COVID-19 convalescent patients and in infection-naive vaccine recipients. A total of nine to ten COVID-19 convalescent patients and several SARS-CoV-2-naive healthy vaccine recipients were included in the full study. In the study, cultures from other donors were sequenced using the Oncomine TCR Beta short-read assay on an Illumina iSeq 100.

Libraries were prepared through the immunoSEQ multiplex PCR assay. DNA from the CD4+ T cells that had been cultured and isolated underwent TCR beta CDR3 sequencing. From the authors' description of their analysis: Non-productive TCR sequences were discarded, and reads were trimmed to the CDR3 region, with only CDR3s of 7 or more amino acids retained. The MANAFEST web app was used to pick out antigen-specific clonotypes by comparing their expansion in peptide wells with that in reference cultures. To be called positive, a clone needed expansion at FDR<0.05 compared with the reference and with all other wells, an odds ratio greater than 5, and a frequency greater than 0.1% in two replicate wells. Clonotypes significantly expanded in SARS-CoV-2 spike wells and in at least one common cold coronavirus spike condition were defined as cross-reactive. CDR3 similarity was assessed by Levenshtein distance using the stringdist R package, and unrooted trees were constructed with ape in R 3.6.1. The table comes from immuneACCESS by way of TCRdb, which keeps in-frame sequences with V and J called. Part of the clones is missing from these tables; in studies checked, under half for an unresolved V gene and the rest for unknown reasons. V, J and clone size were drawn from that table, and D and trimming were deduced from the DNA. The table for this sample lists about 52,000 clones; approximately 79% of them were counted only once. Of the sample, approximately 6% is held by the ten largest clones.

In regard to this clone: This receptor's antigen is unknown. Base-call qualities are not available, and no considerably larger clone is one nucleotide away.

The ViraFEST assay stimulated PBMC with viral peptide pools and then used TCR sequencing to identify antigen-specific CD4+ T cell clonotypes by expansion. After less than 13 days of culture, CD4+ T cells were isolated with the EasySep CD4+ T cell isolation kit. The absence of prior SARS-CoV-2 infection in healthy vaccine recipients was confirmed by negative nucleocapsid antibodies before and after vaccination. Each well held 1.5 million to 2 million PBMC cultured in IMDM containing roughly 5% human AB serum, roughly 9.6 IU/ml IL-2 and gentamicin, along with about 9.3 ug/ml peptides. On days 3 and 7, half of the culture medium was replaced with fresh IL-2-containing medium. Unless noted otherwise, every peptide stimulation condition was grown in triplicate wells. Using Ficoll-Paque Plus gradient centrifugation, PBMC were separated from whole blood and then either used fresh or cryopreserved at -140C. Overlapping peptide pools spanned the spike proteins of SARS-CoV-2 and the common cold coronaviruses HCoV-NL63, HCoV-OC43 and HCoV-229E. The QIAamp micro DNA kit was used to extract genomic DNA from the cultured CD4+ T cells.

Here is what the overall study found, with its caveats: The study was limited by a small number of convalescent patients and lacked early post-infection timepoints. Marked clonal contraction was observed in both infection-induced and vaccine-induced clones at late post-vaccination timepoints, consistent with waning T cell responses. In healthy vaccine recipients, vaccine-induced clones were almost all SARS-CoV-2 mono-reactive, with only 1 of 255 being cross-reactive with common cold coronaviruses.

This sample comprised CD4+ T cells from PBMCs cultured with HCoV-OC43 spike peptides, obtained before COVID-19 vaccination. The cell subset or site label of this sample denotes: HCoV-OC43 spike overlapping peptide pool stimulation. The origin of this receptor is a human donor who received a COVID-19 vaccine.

The CDR3 sequence is CASSGTGGTDTQYF. The DNA sequence follows: TGTGCCAGCAGCGGGACAGGGGGCACAGATACGCAGTATTTT. Rearrangement joined TRBV7-9 to TRBJ2-3; TRBD1 aligns with 10 central bases. The germline V and J ends show losses of 5 bases and 1 base respectively, and no gene match explains 0 bases of the junction. Measured from the cysteine to the phenylalanine, the CDR3 is 14 residues long. CDR3 DNA only is kept here, 42 bases in frame from base 1. CDR1 and CDR2 were assigned from the germline V gene (reference sequence) as SEHNR and FQNEAQ.